Reported below is one TCR beta chain. This clonotype showed up just a few times. Which antigen it targets is not known. No clone much larger than this one lies a single base away; base qualities are absent. From its cysteine to its phenylalanine, the CDR3 spans 15 amino acids. Only the CDR3 DNA stays, 45 bases, in frame from base 1. The germline V gene sets CDR1 to SGHRS and CDR2 to YFSETQ. Trimming takes 0 bases from V and 8 bases from J, and the germline ends sit 15 bases apart. TCRdb shows the sequencer as Illumina NovaSeq 6000. TCRalpha and TCRbeta cDNA libraries were built by 5'RACE with constant-segment primers, adding sample barcodes and unique molecular identifiers. Trizol reagent was used to extract RNA from every sample. Amplification of the libraries took two PCR steps, and the second step added a second sample barcode plus Illumina TruSeq adapters. Libraries were sequenced on an Illumina NovaSeq with 2 x 150 bp paired-end reads. The original methods were these. The reads were demultiplexed and collapsed into UMI-guided consensus sequences using migec v1.2.7. Using mixcr v2.1.11, UMI consensuses were aligned to TRA and TRB V and J templates and then assembled into clonotypes. A clonotype was counted as expanded or contracted only if both edgeR and NoisET called the change significant, with noise models trained on biological replicates. edgeR calls used a false discovery rate-adjusted p below 0.01 and a log2 fold-change threshold of 1. As an exploratory analysis of dynamics, max-normalized trajectories of the 1000 most abundant clonotypes were examined by PCA with hierarchical clustering. Separately sequenced CD4+ and CD8+ repertoires were used to assign a CD4 or CD8 phenotype to each responding clone. TCRdb reanalyzed the raw reads on its own, using fastp at Q25 for trimming and MiXCR for clone calling, and kept in-frame beta chains. Duplicate CDR3 protein sequences are folded into a single record with the most common DNA and genes. It is TCRdb's table, rather than the study itself, that gives the V and J calls and clone size. Across this sample there are 300,000 to 350,000 distinct CDR3 sequences, with roughly an eighth seen only once. Together, the top ten hold 20% to 25% of the sample.

The sample is drawn from a study of T-cell memory formation after mild COVID-19 (dated by TCRdb to the early 2020s). Describing the broader study: Most TCR sequence clusters were specific to one of the two donors. The cohort comprised two young, previously healthy adult volunteers, one female and one male. In two donors, T-cell clones that expanded and contracted after mild COVID-19 were tracked by sequencing TCRalpha and TCRbeta repertoires over time. Study-wide findings and limitations: Some responding clones were detected in pre-infection memory, which suggested that pre-existing cross-reactive memory T cells had joined the SARS-CoV-2 response. SARS-CoV-2 specificity of the second-wave clones peaking on day 37 was not confirmed. The study included only a couple of mild cases, and larger cohorts that include severe cases with pre-infection samples were judged to be necessary. Contracting CD4+ clones were located mainly in the CM and EM memory subsets, whereas CD8+ clones were found to be enriched in EMRA. Clones contracting from day 15 to 85 had balanced CD4/CD8 phenotypes, while a second wave expanding from day 15 to 37 was biased towards CD4+.

Ficoll-Paque density gradient centrifugation was used to isolate PBMCs. Sequencing was done on a sample of PBMCs or a T cell subset sorted from them (not recorded which). The sequence joins TRBV5-1 to TRBJ2-1; possibly the D gene is TRBD2, per 6 matching bases. This sequence was found in a man aged 18 to 30 who had mild COVID-19 (a few samples of this study predate the infection). The sample titles of this study are shuffled in the database, so cell type and time point are left out; the donor was told from shared clones. In nucleotides, the sequence is TGCGCCAGCAGCTTGGCCGGGGACTTACCGCATGAGCAGTTCTTC. The encoded protein is CASSLAGDLPHEQFF.